Described below is a single T cell receptor (beta chain) sequence and its context. The source of the sample is a study of blood T cell repertoires in COVID-19. Study background: PBMCs, B-cell-depleted T cells, or T cells provided the cDNA or gDNA that made up the material.

Germline-derived CDR1 and CDR2 are SGHTA and FQGNSA. V trimming: 1 base; J trimming: 0 bases; junction bases outside the gene matches: 7. The CDR3 runs to 17 residues. Clones were sequenced by immunoSEQ multiplex PCR, and TCRdb holds only the in-frame ones, with some missing. The sample contains 200,000 or so clones, 80% to 95% of which appear only once. Patients in Seattle were enrolled during active infection, then followed longitudinally. The origin of this receptor is a man aged 55 to 70 with COVID-19, enrolled during active disease. The sample comprised peripheral blood. This chain connects TRBV7-2 to TRBJ2-3, with 7 positions matching TRBD1. The CDR3 is CASSLVGRGSSTDTQYF. As DNA, the CDR3 is TGTGCCAGCAGCTTAGTGGGCAGGGGGTCCAGCACAGATACGCAGTATTTT. Variable domain in full (rest from reference TRBV7-2 and TRBJ2-3): GAGVSQSPSNKVTEKGKDVELRCDPISGHTALYWYRQSLGQGLEFLIYFQGNSAPDKSGLPSDRFSAERTGGSVSTLTIQRTQQEDSAVYLCASSLVGRGSSTDTQYFGPGTRLTVL.